These 3 T cell receptor beta chains originate from one sample sequenced in a study of Graves' ophthalmopathy and Graves' hyperthyroidism. Using RNA transcripts, the TCR beta CDR3 regions were amplified. HTBI primers were employed in first-round RT-PCR, then a second-round multiplex PCR followed. Via MiXCR, TCRdb re-called the multiplex PCR reads, giving one row per CDR3 protein. Among some 1.1 million distinct CDR3 sequences, approximately 35% were seen once, and the ten largest hold around 10%. Source material: peripheral blood or thyroid tissue (not recorded which). The source is an adult man with Graves' hyperthyroidism.

V is TRBV7-9 and J is TRBJ2-2; either TRBD1 or TRBD2 may supply D (6 bases each). This CDR3 has 16 amino acids. The germline V and J ends were trimmed by 2 bases and 3 bases, with 13 bases remaining between them. Germline V CDR1 and CDR2: SEHNR, FQNEAQ (reference sequence). The CDR3 here is CASSLRGGSHTGELFF. CDR3 bases: TGTGCCAGCAGCTTAAGAGGGGGGAGTCACACCGGGGAGCTGTTTTTT.

The chain combines TRBV5-1 with TRBJ2-7, with D possibly TRBD2 on 6 matching bases. The CDR3 spans 14 residues. Trimming shortened V by 4 bases and J by 4 bases, and 15 bases separated the two germline ends. Germline lookup yields CDR1 SGHRS and CDR2 YFSETQ. In DNA form, the CDR3 reads TGCGCCAGCAGCCGAATGGAGGGCCTTTACGAGCAGTACTTC. This encodes CASSRMEGLYEQYF. The full variable domain, completed using reference TRBV5-1 and TRBJ2-7, is KAGVTQTPRYLIKTRGQQVTLSCSPISGHRSVSWYQQTPGQGLQFLFEYFSETQRNKGNFPGRFSGRQFSNSRSEMNVSTLELGDSALYLCASSRMEGLYEQYFGPGTRLTVT.

In its sample, this clonotype was seen many times. The CDR3 coding sequence is TGCGCCAGCAGCGACCGCGGGGCAGGCCTCGGGTTGAACACTGAAGCTTTCTTT. It is translated as CASSDRGAGLGLNTEAFF. This chain connects TRBV5-1 to TRBJ1-1, with D possibly matching TRBD1 (5 bases). This CDR3 region has 18 residues. Germline CDR1 and CDR2: SGHRS and YFSETQ. V was shortened by 4 bases and J by 0 bases, with 22 bases between the two germline ends.